These 13 T cell receptor beta chains originate from one sample sequenced in a study of shared clonotypes between healthy human individuals (dated by TCRdb to about 2020). The library was obtained by the immunoSEQ multiplex PCR assay. TCRdb's version of the immuneACCESS table is confined to in-frame rearrangements and falls short of the full clone set. An unresolved V gene accounts for under half of the shortfall where checked; the remainder is of unknown origin. For this sample there are roughly 2,500,000 clones; 93% appear just once. The leading ten clones occupy approximately 0.36% of the sample. Sequencing input: naive CD4+ T cells from PBMCs. The cell subset or site label for this specimen denotes: CD45RA+ positively selected. Every receptor here comes from a man aged 18 to 30 in good health. Some clones in this sample may be carry-over from other donors' samples.

This clone was seen a few times. The chain is built from TRBV2 and TRBJ1-1; D is unclear. Trimming stripped 6 bases from V and 2 bases from J, with 7 bases between. Germline CDR1 SNHLY, CDR2 FYNNEI. There are 12 residues in the CDR3. The CDR3 reads CASRTDNTEAFF. The CDR3 DNA reads TGTGCCAGCAGAACAGATAACACTGAAGCTTTCTTT.

The CDR3 coding sequence is TGTGCCAGCAGTTCCCCCAGGGGGCGCCGGCGGGATGAAAAACTGTTTTTT. Translation gives CASSSPRGRRRDEKLFF. This chain joins TRBV28 and TRBJ1-4; 8 nucleotides align to TRBD1. V lost 4 bases to trimming and J lost 6 bases; unmatched junction nucleotides: 13. Germline CDR1 is MDHEN and CDR2 is SYDVKM. CDR3 length: 17 amino acids.

This sequence joins TRBV30 and TRBJ1-4; D is unresolved. V gave up 0 bases and J gave up 6 bases, with 14 bases separating them. The CDR3 is made up of 15 amino acids. CDR1 is GTSNPN, CDR2 SVGIG, per germline (reference sequence). CDR3 in amino acids: CAWSVRGPVYEKLFF. CDR3 sequence (DNA): TGTGCCTGGAGTGTAAGAGGGCCCGTCTATGAAAAACTGTTTTTT.

The chain recombines TRBV5-1 with TRBJ2-2; no clear D. V was pared by 4 bases and J by 8 bases, with 6 bases between. CDR3 length: 11 amino acids. Germline V gene lookup returns CDR1 SGHRS and CDR2 YFSETQ. Here the CDR3 reads CASSLMGELFF. DNA for the CDR3: TGCGCCAGCAGCCTGATGGGGGAGCTGTTTTTT.

This chain connects TRBV7-3 to TRBJ2-6, with D possibly being TRBD1 or TRBD2 (5 bases each). The germline gives CDR1 SGHTA, CDR2 FQGTGA. V shed 2 bases and J shed 2 bases, with 19 bases lying between them. The length of the CDR3 is 19 residues. The CDR3 sequence: CASSLRGEIEVAGANVLTF. DNA of the CDR3: TGTGCCAGCAGCTTACGAGGGGAGATAGAGGTTGCTGGGGCCAACGTCCTGACTTTC.

The genes are TRBV5-5 and TRBJ1-5; D is unclear. The CDR3 is 15 residues long. The germline gives CDR1 SGHKS, CDR2 YYEKEE (reference sequence). Trimming removed 1 base at V and 1 base at J, with 9 bases between. CDR3 nucleotide sequence: TGTGCCAGCAGCTTGTCGCGCGGGAGCAATCAGCCCCAGCATTTT. Its translation is CASSLSRGSNQPQHF.

This rearrangement joins TRBV6-6 to TRBJ2-5; D gene ambiguous. This CDR3 spans 13 amino acids. The germline gives CDR1 MNHNY, CDR2 SVGAGI (reference sequence). Trimming cost V 1 base and J 5 bases, with 8 bases left between them. The CDR3: CASSYFQLETQYF. As DNA, the CDR3 is TGTGCCAGCAGTTACTTCCAACTGGAGACCCAGTACTTC.

In nucleotides, the CDR3 is TGCGCCATACCTACCGGGACAGGGACGCCAGGGGCCCAGTACTTC. Protein product: CAIPTGTGTPGAQYF. The chain joins TRBV10-1 to TRBJ2-5, with 9 positions matching TRBD1. The CDR3 covers 15 residues. Germline CDR1 reads WNHNN; CDR2 reads SYGVQD (reference sequence). The V gene end was trimmed by 10 bases and the J gene end by 9 bases; junction bases not matched to a gene: 18.

The gene calls are TRBV5-4 and TRBJ1-2, with a tentative D call TRBD1 (6 bases). V was cut by 8 bases and J by 4 bases, with 15 bases left in between. Germline CDR1 is SGHNT and CDR2 is YYREEE (reference sequence). This CDR3 is 13 amino acids long. The CDR3 region is CASGKDSFYGYTF. CDR3 in DNA: TGTGCCAGTGGTAAGGACAGCTTCTATGGCTACACCTTC.

In its sample, this clone was seen once. The V gene is TRBV5-1, the J gene TRBJ2-2; D is possibly TRBD1 (6 bases). Germline CDR1 reads SGHRS; CDR2 reads YFSETQ. The CDR3 runs to 15 residues. V was cut by 4 bases and J by 2 bases, with 12 bases left in between. The CDR3: CASSIGQQNTGELFF. The CDR3 DNA reads as TGCGCCAGCAGCATAGGACAGCAAAACACCGGGGAGCTGTTTTTT.

The V call is TRBV4-1, the J call TRBJ2-1; 8 bases are shared with TRBD1. After removal of 0 bases from V and 13 bases from J, the junction contained 5 bases not matched to a gene. Germline V gene data show CDR1 as MGHRA and CDR2 as YSYEKL. The CDR3 spans 13 residues. CDR3 sequence (DNA): TGCGCCAGCAGCCAAGATCGCGGGACAGGTCAGTTCTTC. Its protein is CASSQDRGTGQFF.

The chain joins TRBV18 to TRBJ2-2, with 9 positions matching TRBD1. This CDR3 contains 15 residues. The junction had 6 bases not matched to a gene; V was cut back by 3 bases and J by 7 bases. Germline V gene lookup returns CDR1 KGHSH and CDR2 LQKENI. This chain's CDR3 is CASSPGQGIHGELFF. The CDR3 nucleotides are TGTGCCAGCTCACCTGGACAGGGGATTCACGGGGAGCTGTTTTTT.

The chain links TRBV18 to TRBJ2-7; D is possibly TRBD1 (6 bases). This CDR3 spans 14 amino acids. V lost 6 bases and J lost 2, with 14 bases in between. The germline gives CDR1 KGHSH, CDR2 LQKENI. CDR3 residues: CASSPQDRAYEQYF. CDR3 coding DNA: TGTGCCAGCTCGCCTCAGGACAGAGCCTACGAGCAGTACTTC.